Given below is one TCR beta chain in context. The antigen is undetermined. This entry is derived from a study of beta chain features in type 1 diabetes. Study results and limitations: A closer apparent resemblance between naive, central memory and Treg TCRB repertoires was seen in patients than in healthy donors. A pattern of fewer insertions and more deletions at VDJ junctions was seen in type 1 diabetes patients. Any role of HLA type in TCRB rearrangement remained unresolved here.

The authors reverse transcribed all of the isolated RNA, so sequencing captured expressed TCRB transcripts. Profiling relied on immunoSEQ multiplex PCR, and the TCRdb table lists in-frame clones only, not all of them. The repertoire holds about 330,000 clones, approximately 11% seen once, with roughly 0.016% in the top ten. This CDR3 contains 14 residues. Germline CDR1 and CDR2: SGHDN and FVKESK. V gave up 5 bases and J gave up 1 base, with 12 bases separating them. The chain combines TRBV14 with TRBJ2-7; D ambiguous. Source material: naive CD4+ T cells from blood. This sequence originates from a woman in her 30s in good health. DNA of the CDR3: TGTGCCAGCAGCAGATATAGCCCTTCCTACGAGCAGTACTTC. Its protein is CASSRYSPSYEQYF.